These 23 T cell receptor beta chains came from one sample sequenced in a study of T cell repertoires in cytomegalovirus infection. TCRdb re-derived calls from the reads in MiXCR, one entry per CDR3 protein. The table has around 450,000 distinct CDR3 sequences, about a third seen once. The specimen sequenced was PBMCs. Source of these receptors: a human donor in good health (CMV status not recorded). Some clones in this sample may be carry-over from other donors' samples.

The chain couples TRBV6-2 or TRBV6-3 to TRBJ1-2, with D hard to call. V lost 2 bases to trimming and J lost 4 bases, with 8 bases between them. Looked up from germline, CDR1 is MNHEY and CDR2 is SVGEGT. CDR3 length: 13 residues. The CDR3 protein is CASSYKGGYGYTF. CDR3 in DNA: TGTGCCAGCAGTTACAAGGGCGGCTATGGCTACACCTTC.

The V call is TRBV7-9, the J call TRBJ2-3; D ambiguous. CDR1 and CDR2 from the germline V gene are SEHNR and FQNEAQ (reference sequence). The CDR3 totals 13 residues. V was trimmed by 5 bases and J by 5 bases, leaving 11 bases between them. The CDR3 DNA sequence: TGTGCCAGCAGCCACCCCACAAAAGATACGCAGTATTTT. Translated, it gives CASSHPTKDTQYF. Variable domain in full (rest from reference TRBV7-9 and TRBJ2-3): DTGVSQNPRHKITKRGQNVTFRCDPISEHNRLYWYRQTLGQGPEFLTYFQNEAQLEKSRLLSDRFSAERPKGSFSTLEIQRTEQGDSAMYLCASSHPTKDTQYFGPGTRLTVL.

The sample holds a few counts of this clonotype. The CDR3 region is CASGPARGYEQYF. The CDR3 DNA is TGTGCTAGTGGCCCGGCTAGGGGGTACGAGCAGTACTTC. V and J are TRBV12-5 and TRBJ2-7; TRBD1 might be the D (6 bases). In germline, CDR1 is LGHNT, CDR2 FRNRAP. V was shortened by 6 bases and J by 4 bases, with 13 bases between the two germline ends. The CDR3 totals 13 residues.

The chain employs TRBV14 and TRBJ1-6, with 8 nucleotides matching TRBD1. V gave up 0 bases and J gave up 10 bases; unmatched junction bases: 8. The CDR3 totals 16 residues. Germline V lookup: CDR1 SGHDN, CDR2 FVKESK. This CDR3 reads CASSQDLQGAGSPLHF. CDR3 sequence (DNA): TGTGCCAGCAGCCAAGATCTGCAGGGGGCTGGGTCACCCCTCCACTTT.

The chain couples TRBV7-4 to TRBJ2-4; 7 bases match TRBD1. Germline assignment: CDR1 SGHVT and CDR2 SQSDAQ. The CDR3 is made up of 15 amino acids. Trimming cost V 2 bases and J 1 base; bases outside gene matches: 2. The CDR3 DNA reads as TGTGCCAGCAGCTTATTGACAGGGGCCAAAAACATTCAGTACTTC. Encoded protein: CASSLLTGAKNIQYF.

The gene calls are TRBV19 and TRBJ2-5, with D perhaps TRBD1 (5 bases). This CDR3 is 16 amino acids long. Trimming cost V 4 bases and J 0 bases, with 15 bases left between them. CDR1 and CDR2 (germline): LNHDA, SQIVND (reference sequence). CDR3 in DNA: TGTGCCAGTAGTACAAACCAGCAGGGTTACCAAGAGACCCAGTACTTC. This codes for CASSTNQQGYQETQYF. Combining the CDR3 with reference TRBV19 and TRBJ2-5 gives the whole variable domain DGGITQSPKYLFRKEGQNVTLSCEQNLNHDAMYWYRQDPGQGLRLIYYSQIVNDFQKGDIAEGYSVSREKKESFPLTVTSAQKNPTAFYLCASSTNQQGYQETQYFGPGTRLLVL.

The V and J genes are TRBV20-1 and TRBJ2-7; TRBD1 matches 8 bases. The ends lost 5 bases at V and 2 bases at J; junction bases unmatched: 8. The CDR3 spans 14 residues. In germline, CDR1 is DFQATT, CDR2 SNEGSKA (reference sequence). CDR3 in amino acids: CSASLRGPPYEQYF. In nucleotides, the CDR3 is TGCAGTGCTTCCCTCAGGGGGCCCCCCTACGAGCAGTACTTC.

This sequence joins TRBV6-8 and TRBJ1-1, with D tentatively TRBD1 (5 bases). The germline CDR1 and CDR2 sequences are MNHGY and SAAAGT. The CDR3 consists of 15 residues. V was cut by 6 bases and J by 5 bases, with 19 bases left in between. CDR3 loop: CASSQGTSGETEAFF. The DNA of the CDR3 is TGTGCCAGCAGCCAAGGGACTTCTGGGGAAACTGAAGCTTTCTTT.

This clonotype was seen a few times. The chain uses TRBV6-2 or TRBV6-3 and TRBJ2-1; 11 bases map to TRBD2. Germline lookup yields CDR1 MNHEY and CDR2 SVGEGT. Trimming cost V 6 bases and J 8 bases; bases outside gene matches: 9. The CDR3 consists of 15 residues. The CDR3 sequence: CASRIFSGGAHEQFF. In DNA, the CDR3 is TGTGCCAGCAGGATATTTAGCGGGGGGGCCCATGAGCAGTTCTTC.

This chain joins TRBV28 and TRBJ2-5, with 7 positions matching TRBD1. The V and J ends lost 1 base and 0 bases, in that order; junction bases with no gene match: 5. The CDR3 runs 16 residues. Germline CDR1 reads MDHEN; CDR2 reads SYDVKM. The CDR3 nucleotides read TGTGCCAGCAGTTTATTGGGACAGAAGAACCAAGAGACCCAGTACTTC. Its protein is CASSLLGQKNQETQYF.

On this clonotype: Mismatch with germline at one junction end may stem from a read error. This rearrangement joins TRBV7-2 to TRBJ1-2, with D perhaps TRBD1 (5 bases). This CDR3 is built from 13 residues. Looked up from germline, CDR1 is SGHTA and CDR2 is FQGNSA. CDR3 bases: TGTGCCAGCAGCCCCGGGGGAGTGGGGGGTTCGGCCTTC. As protein: CASSPGGVGGSAF.

This clonotype was found many times. The genes are TRBV7-2 and TRBJ2-3; D may be TRBD2 (5 bases). The CDR3 is 17 residues long. Trimming removed 1 base at V and 2 bases at J, with 16 bases between. In germline, CDR1 is SGHTA, CDR2 FQGNSA. CDR3 sequence: CASSLEPVGNPTDTQYF. For the CDR3, the DNA is TGTGCCAGCAGCTTAGAACCCGTCGGGAATCCCACAGATACGCAGTATTTT.

There are many counts of this clonotype. The chain recombines TRBV11-2 with TRBJ2-5; D not resolved. Germline V lookup: CDR1 SGHAT, CDR2 FQNNGV. The CDR3 is 13 residues long. V lost 3 bases, J lost 2 bases, and 7 bases lay in between. CDR3 region: CASSFRPQETQYF. Written as DNA, the CDR3 is TGTGCCAGCAGCTTTCGTCCGCAAGAGACCCAGTACTTC. Supplemented by reference TRBV11-2 and TRBJ2-5, the full variable domain reads EAGVAQSPRYKIIEKRQSVAFWCNPISGHATLYWYQQILGQGPKLLIQFQNNGVVDDSQLPKDRFSAERLKGVDSTLKIQPAKLEDSAVYLCASSFRPQETQYFGPGTRLLVL.

This clonotype was seen a few times. This chain links TRBV2 with TRBJ2-2, with TRBD1 as a possible D gene (6 bases). V was trimmed by 7 bases and J by 4 bases, leaving 13 bases between them. Germline V gene data show CDR1 as SNHLY and CDR2 as FYNNEI. This CDR3 is 14 amino acids long. In DNA form, the CDR3 reads TGTGCCAGCAATTACAGGGAAACCACCGGGGAGCTGTTTTTT. Protein sequence: CASNYRETTGELFF.

The chain couples TRBV19 to TRBJ2-5; D gene uncertain. Germline V gene sequence: CDR1 LNHDA, CDR2 SQIVND (reference sequence). Trimming left V 4 bases short and J 2 bases short, with 11 bases between. The CDR3 totals 14 residues. This CDR3 is CASSTRAPQETQYF. CDR3 in DNA: TGTGCCAGTAGTACCCGGGCGCCACAAGAGACCCAGTACTTC. Filled out from reference TRBV19 and TRBJ2-5, the complete variable domain reads DGGITQSPKYLFRKEGQNVTLSCEQNLNHDAMYWYRQDPGQGLRLIYYSQIVNDFQKGDIAEGYSVSREKKESFPLTVTSAQKNPTAFYLCASSTRAPQETQYFGPGTRLLVL.

This chain connects TRBV4-2 to TRBJ1-5; TRBD1 matches 9 bases. J was trimmed by 4 bases and V by 1 base; bases with no gene match: 5. Germline CDR1 and CDR2: LGHNA and YNFKEQ. This CDR3 has 16 residues. The CDR3 DNA is TGTGCCAGCAGCCAAGCGGGACAGGGTCTGAATCAGCCCCAGCATTTT. Its translation is CASSQAGQGLNQPQHF.

This sequence joins TRBV2 and TRBJ2-1; a weak D match, TRBD1 (5 bases). Germline lookup yields CDR1 SNHLY and CDR2 FYNNEI. The CDR3 sequence is 14 residues long. Trimming took off 4 bases at V and 2 bases at J, with 9 bases between the two ends. In nucleotides, the CDR3 is TGTGCCAGCAGTGTGACAGCAGCCTACAATGAGCAGTTCTTC. Protein: CASSVTAAYNEQFF.

This clonotype has only a few counts. The chain uses TRBV25-1 and TRBJ2-5; D gene ambiguous. Trimming removed 9 bases at V and 6 bases at J, with 5 bases between. This CDR3 has 9 residues. The germline CDR1 and CDR2 sequences are MGHDK and SYGVNS. The CDR3 sequence: CAREKTQYF. Written as DNA, the CDR3 is TGTGCCAGGGAGAAGACCCAGTACTTC.

This clonotype was detected only once. This chain uses TRBV27 with TRBJ1-1; TRBD1 is a possible D gene (5 bases). This CDR3 is 13 amino acids long. The germline V gene encodes CDR1 MNHEY and CDR2 SMNVEV (reference sequence). V lost 7 bases, J lost 5 bases, and 14 bases lay in between. This CDR3 is CASMKGTFTEAFF. CDR3 coding DNA: TGTGCCAGCATGAAGGGGACTTTTACTGAAGCTTTCTTT.

This clonotype was counted a few times. The chain joins TRBV12-3 or TRBV12-4 to TRBJ2-5; D assignment may be TRBD1 or TRBD2 (5 bases each). V lost 0 bases to trimming and J lost 1 base, with 6 bases between them. The CDR3 sequence is 14 residues long. Here the CDR3 reads CASSLAGTQETQYF. In DNA form, the CDR3 reads TGTGCCAGCAGTTTAGCCGGGACCCAAGAGACCCAGTACTTC.

This clonotype was detected a few times. V usage is TRBV19 and J usage is TRBJ1-1, with D maybe TRBD1 (5 bases). V was trimmed by 3 bases and J by 5 bases, leaving 10 bases between them. The CDR3 runs 13 residues. In germline, CDR1 is LNHDA, CDR2 SQIVND (reference sequence). The CDR3 DNA reads as TGTGCCAGTAGTATGCAAGGGGAGACTGAAGCTTTCTTT. This encodes CASSMQGETEAFF.

The chain links TRBV19 to TRBJ2-7, with D possibly TRBD1 on 5 matching bases. V lost 7 bases and J 8 bases, leaving 21 bases between the germline ends. CDR3 length: 14 residues. Germline CDR1 reads LNHDA; CDR2 reads SQIVND (reference sequence). The CDR3 nucleotides are TGTGCCAGTACCCCAGACAGTACCCCTACGAAGCAGTACTTC. The encoded protein is CASTPDSTPTKQYF.

This clonotype was counted at least ten times. The chain links TRBV7-2 to TRBJ1-3; D is unclear. CDR3 length: 12 amino acids. CDR1 is SGHTA, CDR2 FQGNSA, per germline. V lost 2 bases and J lost 7, with 6 bases in between. The CDR3 DNA reads as TGTGCCAGCAGCTTATCTAGGAACACCATATATTTT. Protein product: CASSLSRNTIYF.